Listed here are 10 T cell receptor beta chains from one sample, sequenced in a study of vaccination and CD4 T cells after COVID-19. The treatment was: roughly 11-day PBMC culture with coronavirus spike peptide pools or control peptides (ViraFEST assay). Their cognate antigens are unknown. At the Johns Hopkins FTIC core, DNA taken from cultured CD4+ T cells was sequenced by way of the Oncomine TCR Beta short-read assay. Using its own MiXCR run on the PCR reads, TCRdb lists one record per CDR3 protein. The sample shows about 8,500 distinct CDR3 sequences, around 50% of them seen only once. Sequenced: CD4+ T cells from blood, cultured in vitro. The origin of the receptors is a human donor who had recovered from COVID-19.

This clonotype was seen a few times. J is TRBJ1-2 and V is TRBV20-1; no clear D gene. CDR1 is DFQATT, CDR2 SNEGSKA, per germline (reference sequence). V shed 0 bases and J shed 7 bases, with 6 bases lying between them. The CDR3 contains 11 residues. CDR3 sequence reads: CSARDLGGYTF. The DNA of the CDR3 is TGCAGTGCTAGAGATCTCGGTGGCTACACCTTC.

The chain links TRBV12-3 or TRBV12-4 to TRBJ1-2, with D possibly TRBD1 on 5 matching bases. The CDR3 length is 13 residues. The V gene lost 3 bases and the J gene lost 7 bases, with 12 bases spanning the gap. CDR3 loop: CASSLGPTGGYTF. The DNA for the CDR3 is TGTGCCAGCAGTTTGGGACCAACCGGTGGCTACACCTTC.

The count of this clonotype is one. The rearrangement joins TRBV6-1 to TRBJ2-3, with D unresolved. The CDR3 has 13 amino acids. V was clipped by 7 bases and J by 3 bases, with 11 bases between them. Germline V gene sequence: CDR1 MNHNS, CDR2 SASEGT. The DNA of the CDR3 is TGTGCCAGCATCTCCCCCCTGACAGATACGCAGTATTTT. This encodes CASISPLTDTQYF.

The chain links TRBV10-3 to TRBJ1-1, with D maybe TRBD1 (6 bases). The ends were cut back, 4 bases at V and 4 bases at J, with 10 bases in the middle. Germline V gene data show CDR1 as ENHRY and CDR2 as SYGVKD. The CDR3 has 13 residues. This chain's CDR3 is CAISAGGGTEAFF. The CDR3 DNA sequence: TGTGCCATCAGTGCTGGGGGCGGCACTGAAGCTTTCTTT.

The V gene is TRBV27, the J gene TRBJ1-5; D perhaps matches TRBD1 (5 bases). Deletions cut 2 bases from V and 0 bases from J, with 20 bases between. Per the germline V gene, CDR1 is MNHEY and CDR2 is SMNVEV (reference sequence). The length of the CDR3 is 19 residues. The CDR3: CASSLPGTPRGNSNQPQHF. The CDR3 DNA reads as TGTGCCAGCAGTTTACCCGGGACGCCGAGGGGAAATAGCAATCAGCCCCAGCATTTT.

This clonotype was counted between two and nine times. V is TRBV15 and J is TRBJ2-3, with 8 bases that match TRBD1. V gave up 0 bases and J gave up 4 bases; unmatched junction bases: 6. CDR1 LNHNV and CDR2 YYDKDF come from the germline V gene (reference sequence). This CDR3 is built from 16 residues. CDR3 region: CATSRETGVRADTQYF. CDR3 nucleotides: TGTGCCACCAGCAGAGAGACAGGGGTTCGGGCAGATACGCAGTATTTT.

CDR3 region: CASSLSPGARAEAFF. The CDR3 region has the DNA TGTGCCAGCAGCTTAAGTCCGGGGGCGAGGGCTGAAGCTTTCTTT. The V gene is TRBV11-2, the J gene TRBJ1-1, with D possibly matching TRBD1 (6 bases). There are 15 residues in the CDR3. Germline values: CDR1 SGHAT, CDR2 FQNNGV. Trimming took 2 bases from V and 6 from J, leaving 16 bases between them.

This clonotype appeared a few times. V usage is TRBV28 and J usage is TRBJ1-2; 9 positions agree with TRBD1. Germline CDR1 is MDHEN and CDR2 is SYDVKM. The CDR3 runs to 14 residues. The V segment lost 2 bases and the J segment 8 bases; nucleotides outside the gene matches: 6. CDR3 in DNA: TGTGCCAGCAGTTTAGCACAGGGGGCGGGGGGCTACACCTTC. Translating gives CASSLAQGAGGYTF.

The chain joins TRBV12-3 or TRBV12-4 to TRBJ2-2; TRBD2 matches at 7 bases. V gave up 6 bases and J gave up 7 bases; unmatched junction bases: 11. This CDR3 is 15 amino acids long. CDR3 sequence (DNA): TGTGCCAGCAGCCTCGGGGCGGGAGCTAACGGGGAGCTGTTTTTT. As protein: CASSLGAGANGELFF.

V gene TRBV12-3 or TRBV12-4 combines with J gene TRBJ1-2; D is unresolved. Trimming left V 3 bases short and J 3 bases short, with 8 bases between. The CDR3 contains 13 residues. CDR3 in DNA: TGTGCCAGCAGTTTTGGTCCGTACTATGGCTACACCTTC. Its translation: CASSFGPYYGYTF.